What follows are 13 T cell receptor beta chains derived from one specimen sequenced in a study of T cell responses to AZD1222 COVID-19 vaccine. Here immunoSEQ multiplex PCR was the method, and the copy in TCRdb shows in-frame clones only, minus some. The sample carries roughly 120,000 clones, around 87% recorded once. The starting material was peripheral blood, obtained on day 0 of AZD1222 vaccination. These receptors were taken from an adult in good health.

The chain uses TRBV5-6 and TRBJ2-7; the D is unclear. Trimming cost V 2 bases and J 4 bases, with 7 bases left between them. Germline V CDR1 and CDR2: SGHDT, YYEEEE. The CDR3 is made up of 12 amino acids. In nucleotides, the CDR3 is TGTGCCAGCAGCTTTTCCGGGTACGAGCAGTACTTC. It specifies CASSFSGYEQYF.

The chain recombines TRBV5-4 with TRBJ2-3; TRBD1 agrees at 10 bases. This CDR3 has 15 residues. The germline V gene encodes CDR1 SGHNT and CDR2 YYREEE (reference sequence). The V segment lost 4 bases and the J segment 0 bases; nucleotides outside the gene matches: 2. The DNA for the CDR3 is TGTGCCAGCAGCGTGGACAGGGGGAGCACAGATACGCAGTATTTT. It encodes CASSVDRGSTDTQYF.

The V and J genes are TRBV3-1 (or the pseudogene TRBV3-2) and TRBJ1-2; D remains unclear. CDR1 LGHDT and CDR2 YNNKEL come from the germline V gene (reference sequence). CDR3 length: 14 residues. Trimming shortened V by 1 base and J by 4 bases, and 10 bases separated the two germline ends. CDR3 sequence (DNA): TGTGCCAGCAGCCAAGGACTTCTGACCTATGGCTACACCTTC. It yields the protein CASSQGLLTYGYTF.

The gene calls are TRBV10-3 and TRBJ1-1; the D gene is possibly TRBD1 (6 bases). Trimming removed 9 bases from V and 0 bases from J, with 17 bases in between. Germline V gene sequence: CDR1 ENHRY, CDR2 SYGVKD. The CDR3 consists of 15 residues. CDR3 sequence (DNA): TGTGCCATTACCAGGGGAGTTGGCATGAACACTGAAGCTTTCTTT. It encodes CAITRGVGMNTEAFF.

The chain couples TRBV7-9 to TRBJ2-5; D might be TRBD2 (6 bases). The CDR3 has 13 amino acids. Germline V CDR1 and CDR2: SEHNR, FQNEAQ (reference sequence). V dropped 5 bases and J dropped 3 bases, with 10 bases sitting between them. For the CDR3, the DNA is TGTGCCAGCAGCCGCGGGGCAAAAGAGACCCAGTACTTC. Its translation is CASSRGAKETQYF.

This chain uses TRBV9 with TRBJ1-1; possible D gene TRBD1, 5 bases. With 0 bases removed from V and 4 bases from J, the gap between germline ends came to 13 bases. The CDR3 covers 15 residues. The germline V gene has CDR1 SGDLS and CDR2 YYNGEE. CDR3 DNA: TGTGCCAGCAGCGTAGCCCCAGGGCGAGGCACTGAAGCTTTCTTT. It is translated as CASSVAPGRGTEAFF.

V is TRBV3-1 (or the pseudogene TRBV3-2) and J is TRBJ1-2, with TRBD1 as a possible D gene (5 bases). Germline values: CDR1 LGHDT, CDR2 YNNKEL (reference sequence). V was pared by 4 bases and J by 6 bases, with 21 bases between. The CDR3 length is 16 residues. The CDR3: CASSPALQVPMNGYTF. The DNA of the CDR3 is TGTGCCAGCAGCCCCGCTTTACAGGTCCCCATGAATGGCTACACCTTC.

V gene TRBV3-1 (or the pseudogene TRBV3-2) combines with J gene TRBJ2-5; TRBD2 aligns across 7 bases. Germline lookup yields CDR1 LGHDT and CDR2 YNNKEL (reference sequence). This CDR3 comprises 14 residues. J lost 1 base, V lost 6 bases, and 5 bases had no gene match. CDR3 bases: TGTGCCAGCAGTCGCCCGGGGGGCCAAGAGACCCAGTACTTC. Protein: CASSRPGGQETQYF.

V is TRBV3-1 (or the pseudogene TRBV3-2) and J is TRBJ2-1, with a possible D match to TRBD1 (6 bases). V was pared by 0 bases and J by 0 bases, with 9 bases between. The CDR3 has 16 residues. CDR1 and CDR2 from the germline V gene are LGHDT and YNNKEL (reference sequence). The CDR3 spells CASSQDPGASYNEQFF. As DNA, the CDR3 is TGTGCCAGCAGCCAAGATCCAGGGGCCTCCTACAATGAGCAGTTCTTC.

The gene calls are TRBV9 and TRBJ1-2, with D possibly matching TRBD1 (6 bases). The CDR3 has 16 amino acids. The germline V and J ends were trimmed by 4 bases and 4 bases, with 20 bases remaining between them. The germline V gene has CDR1 SGDLS and CDR2 YYNGEE. CDR3 sequence: CASSPNPGTTVYGYTF. The CDR3 DNA is TGTGCCAGCAGCCCCAACCCCGGGACAACGGTCTATGGCTACACCTTC.

The rearrangement joins TRBV20-1 to TRBJ2-1; D remains ambiguous. Germline CDR1 DFQATT, CDR2 SNEGSKA (reference sequence). V gave up 3 bases and J gave up 3 bases, with 15 bases separating them. This CDR3 has 15 residues. CDR3 nucleotide sequence: TGCAGTGCTAGTGGCGGTCAATTTAACTACAATGAGCAGTTCTTC. This codes for CSASGGQFNYNEQFF.

The chain combines TRBV4-3 with TRBJ1-2; D call uncertain. The CDR3 length is 15 residues. V dropped 0 bases and J dropped 8 bases, with 16 bases sitting between them. CDR1 and CDR2 (germline): LGHNA, YSLEER. The DNA for the CDR3 is TGCGCCAGCAGCCAAGAGGCCGCAGTGACATACGGCTACACCTTC. Residues: CASSQEAAVTYGYTF.

The chain links TRBV7-9 to TRBJ2-5; D is tentatively TRBD1 or TRBD2 (5 bases each). Between the trimmed V and J ends, which lost 5 bases and 5 bases, there was a span of 12 bases. The CDR3 spans 13 residues. Germline CDR1 and CDR2: SEHNR and FQNEAQ (reference sequence). CDR3 region: CASSEGETETQYF. CDR3 nucleotide sequence: TGTGCCAGCAGCGAAGGGGAGACGGAGACCCAGTACTTC.